This paragraph covers one T cell receptor (beta chain) sequence. This clone appeared a single time. Its recognized antigen is unknown. Within one base of it there is no much larger clone, and no base qualities were kept. The CDR3 regions of human TCRbeta chains were subjected to immunosequencing. The published analysis was carried out like this. TCRs in the repertoires were compared against a reference library of SARS-CoV-2-specific TCRs that had been generated with the MIRA antigen-specificity platform. Breadth was defined as the fraction of unique TCRs that were SARS-CoV-2-associated. Depth was defined as the fraction of total T cells that were SARS-CoV-2-associated. Using the MIRA data, every spike-specific TCR was mapped to the spike region that the TCR reacted to and assigned to either a CD4 or a CD8 class. Log10-transformed breadth and depth values were compared by one-way ANOVA with Sidak's multiple comparisons tests. In TCRdb, the immuneACCESS table is reduced to in-frame sequences with V and J assigned. These tables do not hold every clone; where another copy was compared, an unresolved V gene accounts for under half, and the others remain unexplained. V and J calls and clone size are given by that table; D and trimming were obtained from the DNA. The sample table contains about 160,000 clones; only one count was recorded for around 92% of them. The ten largest clonotypes hold roughly 4.3% of the sample.

The data belong to a study of T cell responses to AZD1222 COVID-19 vaccine (dated by TCRdb to about 2021). With regard to the full study: TCR sequencing was performed for about 240 trial participants, of whom about 200 were given two doses of AZD1222 and 26 were given two doses of MenACWY control vaccine. Trial participants were enrolled by age into subgroups of 18-55, 56-69 and 70-plus years, and roughly 150, 30 and 60 TCR-sequenced participants, respectively, were included in these subgroups.

Inclusive of the bounding cysteine and phenylalanine, the CDR3 is 19 residues long. The entry retains the CDR3 DNA only, 57 bases that are in frame from base 1. The germline V gene provides CDR1 LGHNA and CDR2 YSLEER. V is reduced by 0 bases and J by 4 bases, leaving a spacing of 19 bases between them. Study-wide conclusions, independent of this receptor: Only a handful of AZD1222 recipients were SARS-CoV-2 seropositive at baseline, limiting conclusions about previously exposed vaccinees. Spike-specific TCR breadth and depth rose significantly after two AZD1222 doses compared with day 0 and with MenACWY recipients. Participants were mostly white British, with more females than males. The authors suggested clonal diversity may have been underestimated. Because no samples from the day 14 peak response were available, repertoires could be characterized only after the peak T cell response. Epitopes outside the regions mutated in the B.1.351 and B.1.1.7 variants were reportedly recognized by nearly half of the unique spike-specific TCRs. Vaccine-associated CD4 TCRs spanned the whole spike protein, with dominant responses in regions 160-218 and 743-854. In the small 56-69-year group, the increase in depth fell short of significance, most likely because of low power.

What the time point label conveys for this sample: baseline before first vaccination. This specimen's treatment or condition label, interpreted: meningococcal conjugate vaccine given as trial control. Vaccinee samples came from UK trials COV001 and COV002, including a single-blind randomized controlled phase 2/3 trial of AZD1222 (ChAdOx1 nCoV-19) in healthy adults. Trial participant PBMC samples were collected at day 0 and day 28 after the second dose for TCRbeta chain sequencing. The sequence derives from an adult in good health. The rearrangement joined TRBV4-3 to TRBJ2-6, with the D gene call left open. The source was peripheral blood, collected on day 0 of MenACWY control vaccination. The CDR3 loop reads CASSQDRTLAVTGANVLTF. The DNA reads as follows: TGCGCCAGCAGCCAAGATCGGACCCTGGCGGTAACGGGGGCCAACGTCCTGACTTTC.